The TCR beta chain under discussion was sequenced for a study of blood T cell repertoires in COVID-19 (dated by TCRdb to 2018 to 2021). Notes on the research overall: The collaborator samples originated in the United States, Italy and Spain and spanned the acute and convalescent phases of COVID-19. Nearly every sample came with metadata listing a de-identified subject ID, COVID-19 status, age in years and sex. The samples were drawn from two sources: the first 160 participants of the ongoing ImmuneRACE study, and over 1,000 subjects contributed by 6 global collaborators. The prospective study material was composed of cDNA or gDNA derived from T cells, B-cell-depleted T cells, or PBMCs. Deeply sampled blood TCRbeta repertoires from subjects exposed to, actively infected with, or recovered from COVID-19 were included in the dataset. Where available, HLA class I and class II types were taken from metadata supplied by the sample provider and were not determined by assay-based typing. The repertoires were released in a freely available public database meant as a resource for research on the immune response to SARS-CoV-2.

The collaborating institutions used their own protocols to collect whole blood in K2EDTA tubes. For TCRbeta analysis, collaborator samples were shipped as frozen whole blood, as isolated PBMCs, or as DNA extracted from either sample type. Overall study outcomes, separate from this receptor: How much clinical and demographic metadata was included differed by source and by participant, and the metadata was provided uncurated.

TCRbeta CDR3 regions were amplified from genomic DNA using the immunoSEQ Assay, a bias-controlled multiplex PCR. As for how the authors treated the data: The number of nucleated cells in each sample was estimated by amplification of reference gene primers within the assay. To quantify the absolute abundance of each unique TCRbeta CDR3 rearrangement, sequence reads were collapsed and filtered. For each sample, productive Simpson clonality was calculated as the square root of Simpson's diversity index across productive rearrangements. Drawn from immuneACCESS, this table holds only the in-frame rearrangements with V and J called that TCRdb kept. Clones are partly lost; checked studies trace under half to an unresolved V gene and leave the rest unexplained. That table supplies the V and J calls and clone size; D and trimming were determined from the DNA. The sample table holds 130,000 to 150,000 clones, of which approximately 81% were seen once. The ten biggest clones cover approximately 8.2% of the sample.

This clone was seen once. Its recognized antigen is unknown. There are no base qualities to consult, and no much larger clone falls within one base. The sample taken for sequencing was peripheral blood. The source is a human donor in a cohort sampled during active COVID-19.

In nucleotide form, the sequence is TGTGCCAGCAGCACCCAAGCCCAGGGGGAAAAAAACATTCAGTACTTC. Translation gives CASSTQAQGEKNIQYF. The chain is made from TRBV7-2 and TRBJ2-4, and TRBD1 matches 7 of the central bases. CDR1 and CDR2 are read off the germline V gene as SGHTA and FQGNSA. The CDR3 goes from the cysteine to the phenylalanine over 16 residues. The sequence is cut down to CDR3 DNA, 48 bases in frame from base 1. V is pruned by 5 bases and J by 4 bases, leaving 11 bases of the junction without a gene match.